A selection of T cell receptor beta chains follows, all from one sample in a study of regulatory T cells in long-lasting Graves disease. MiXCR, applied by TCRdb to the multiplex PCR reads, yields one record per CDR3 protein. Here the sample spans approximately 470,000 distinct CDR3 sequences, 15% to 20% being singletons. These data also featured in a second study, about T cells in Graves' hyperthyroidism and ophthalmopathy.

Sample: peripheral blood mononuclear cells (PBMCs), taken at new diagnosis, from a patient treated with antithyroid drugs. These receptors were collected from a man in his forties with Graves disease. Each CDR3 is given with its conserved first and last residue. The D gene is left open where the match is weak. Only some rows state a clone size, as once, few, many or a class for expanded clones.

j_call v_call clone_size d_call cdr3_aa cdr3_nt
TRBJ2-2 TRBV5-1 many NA CASSYRESYTGELFF TGTGCCAGCAGCTACCGGGAGAGCTACACCGGGGAGCTGTTTTTT
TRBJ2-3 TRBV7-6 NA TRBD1 CASSWDREGGTDTQYF TGTGCCAGCAGCTGGGACAGGGAAGGCGGCACAGATACGCAGTATTTT
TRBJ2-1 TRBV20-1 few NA CSALSGGTNEQFF TGCAGTGCTCTTAGCGGAGGCACGAATGAGCAGTTCTTC
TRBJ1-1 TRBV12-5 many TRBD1 CASGLFRGRNTEAFF TGTGCTAGTGGTTTGTTTAGGGGGCGGAACACTGAAGCTTTCTTT
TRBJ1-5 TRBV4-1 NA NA CASGQPRDGKKTPQHF TGCGCCAGCGGCCAACCCAGGGATGGGAAGAAGACACCCCAGCATTTT
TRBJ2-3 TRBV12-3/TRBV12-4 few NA CASTPGQGTDTQYF TGTGCCAGCACCCCGGGGCAGGGGACAGATACGCAGTATTTT
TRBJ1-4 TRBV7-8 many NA CASSFRVGEKLFF TGTGCCAGCAGCTTTAGGGTGGGAGAAAAACTGTTTTTT
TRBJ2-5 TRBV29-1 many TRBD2 CSVDGAGGETQYF TGCAGCGTGGACGGGGCGGGAGGAGAGACCCAGTACTTC
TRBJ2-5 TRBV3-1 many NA CASSPNSILGTQYF TGTGCCAGCAGCCCAAACAGCATTTTAGGGACCCAGTACTTC
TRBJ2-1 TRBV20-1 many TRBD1 CSASLPGQGSSYNEQFF TGCAGTGCTAGCCTACCGGGACAGGGAAGCTCCTACAATGAGCAGTTCTTC
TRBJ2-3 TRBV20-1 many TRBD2 CSATTSGGGTDTQYF TGCAGTGCTACGACTAGCGGGGGGGGGACAGATACGCAGTATTTT
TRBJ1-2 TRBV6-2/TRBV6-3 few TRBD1 CASSAAETGGLDGYTF TGTGCCAGCAGTGCGGCAGAGACAGGGGGCCTGGATGGCTACACCTTC
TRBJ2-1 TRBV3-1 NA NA CASSQDPGHYNEQFF TGTGCCAGCAGCCAAGACCCCGGGCATTACAATGAGCAGTTCTTC
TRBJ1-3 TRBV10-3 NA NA CAISEGVRSGNTIYF TGTGCCATCAGTGAGGGCGTGAGATCTGGAAACACCATATATTTT
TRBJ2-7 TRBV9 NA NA CASSDNSGRQYF TGTGCCAGCAGCGACAACTCCGGCAGGCAGTACTTC
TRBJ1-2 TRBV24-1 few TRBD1 CATSERGQKGNYGYTF TGTGCCACCAGTGAAAGGGGACAGAAGGGGAACTATGGCTACACCTTC
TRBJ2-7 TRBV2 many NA CASRAQLYEQYF TGTGCCAGCAGGGCACAGCTCTACGAGCAGTACTTC
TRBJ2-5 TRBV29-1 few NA CSVEGWTGGTGDFF TGCAGCGTTGAAGGCTGGACCGGGGGGACAGGAGACTTCTTC
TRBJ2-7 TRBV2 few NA CASSEPGGTYEQHF TGTGCCAGCAGTGAACCCGGCGGTACCTACGAGCAGCACTTC
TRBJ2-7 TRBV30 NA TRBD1 CAWRGQAGYEQYF TGTGCCTGGAGGGGACAGGCCGGCTACGAGCAGTACTTC
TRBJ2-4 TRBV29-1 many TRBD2 CSASFSGRAQNIQYF TGCAGCGCCTCCTTTAGCGGGAGGGCCCAGAACATTCAGTACTTC
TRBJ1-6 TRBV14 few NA CASSQDSRAITNSPLHF TGTGCCAGCAGCCAAGATTCTAGGGCGATCACAAATTCACCCCTCCACTTT
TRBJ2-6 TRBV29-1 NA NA CSVGTYGANVLTF TGCAGCGTTGGGACATATGGGGCCAACGTCCTGACTTTC
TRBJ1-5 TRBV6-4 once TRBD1 CASSATPMPQGTQPQHF TGTGCCAGCAGTGCAACTCCTATGCCACAGGGGACTCAGCCCCAGCATTTT
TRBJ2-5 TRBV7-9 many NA CASSLSGIQETQYF TGTGCCAGCAGCTTGTCAGGAATCCAAGAGACCCAGTACTTC